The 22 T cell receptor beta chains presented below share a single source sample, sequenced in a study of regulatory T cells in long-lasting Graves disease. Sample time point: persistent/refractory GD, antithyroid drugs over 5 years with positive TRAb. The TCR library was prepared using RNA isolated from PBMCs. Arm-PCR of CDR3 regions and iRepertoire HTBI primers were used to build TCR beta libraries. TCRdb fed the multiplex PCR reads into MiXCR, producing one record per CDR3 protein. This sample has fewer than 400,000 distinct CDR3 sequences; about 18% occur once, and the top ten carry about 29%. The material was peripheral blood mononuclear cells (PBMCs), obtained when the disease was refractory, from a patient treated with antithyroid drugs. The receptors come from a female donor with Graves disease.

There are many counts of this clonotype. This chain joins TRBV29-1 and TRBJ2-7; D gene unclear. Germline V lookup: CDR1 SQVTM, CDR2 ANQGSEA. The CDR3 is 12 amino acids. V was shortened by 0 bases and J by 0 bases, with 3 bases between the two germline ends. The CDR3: CSVEDGSYEQYF. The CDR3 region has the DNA TGCAGCGTTGAAGACGGCTCCTACGAGCAGTACTTC.

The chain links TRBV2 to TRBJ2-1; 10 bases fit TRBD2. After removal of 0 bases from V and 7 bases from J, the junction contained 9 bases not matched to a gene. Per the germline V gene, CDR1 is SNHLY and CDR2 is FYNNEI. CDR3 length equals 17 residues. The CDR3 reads CASSEAMASGRRNEQFF. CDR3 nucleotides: TGTGCCAGCAGTGAAGCGATGGCTAGCGGGAGACGGAATGAGCAGTTCTTC.

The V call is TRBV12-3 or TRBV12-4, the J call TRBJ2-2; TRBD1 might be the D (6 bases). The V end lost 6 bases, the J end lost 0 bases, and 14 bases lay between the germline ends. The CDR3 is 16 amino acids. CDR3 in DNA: TGTGCCAGCAGCTTCCGACAGGCCGCGAACACCGGGGAGCTGTTTTTT. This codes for CASSFRQAANTGELFF.

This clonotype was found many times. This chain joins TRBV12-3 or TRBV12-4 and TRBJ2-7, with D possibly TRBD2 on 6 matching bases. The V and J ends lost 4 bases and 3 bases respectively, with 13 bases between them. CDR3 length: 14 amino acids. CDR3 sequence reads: CASSSMAGIYEQYF. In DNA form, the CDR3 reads TGTGCCAGCAGTTCCATGGCGGGGATCTACGAGCAGTACTTC.

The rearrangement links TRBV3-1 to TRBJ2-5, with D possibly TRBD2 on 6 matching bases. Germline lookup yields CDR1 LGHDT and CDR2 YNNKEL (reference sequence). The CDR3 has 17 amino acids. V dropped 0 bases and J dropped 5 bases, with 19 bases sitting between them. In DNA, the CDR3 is TGTGCCAGCAGCCAAGATTGGAGGGCCACGGGGCTGGAGACCCAGTACTTC. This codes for CASSQDWRATGLETQYF.

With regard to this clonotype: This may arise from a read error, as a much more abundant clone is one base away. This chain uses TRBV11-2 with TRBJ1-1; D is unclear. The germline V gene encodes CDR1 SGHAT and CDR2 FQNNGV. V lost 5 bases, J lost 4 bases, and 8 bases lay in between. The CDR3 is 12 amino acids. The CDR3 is CASSGWGTEAFF. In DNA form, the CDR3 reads TGTGCCAGCAGCGGCTGGGGCACTGAAGCTTTCTTT.

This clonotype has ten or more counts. The CDR3: CASSLPGGDGYTF. CDR3 DNA sequence: TGTGCCAGCAGCTTGCCAGGGGGCGATGGCTACACCTTC. The rearrangement joins TRBV5-5 to TRBJ1-2; 8 positions match TRBD1. CDR1 and CDR2 from the germline V gene are SGHKS and YYEKEE (reference sequence). V shed 1 base and J 6 bases; nucleotides not matched to a gene: 2. This CDR3 is built from 13 residues.

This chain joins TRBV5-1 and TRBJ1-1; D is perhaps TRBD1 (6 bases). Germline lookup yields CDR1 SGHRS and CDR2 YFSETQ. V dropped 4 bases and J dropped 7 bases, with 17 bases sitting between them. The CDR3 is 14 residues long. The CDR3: CASSLGQPLREAFF. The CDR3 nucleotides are TGCGCCAGCAGCCTAGGACAGCCCTTGCGTGAAGCTTTCTTT.

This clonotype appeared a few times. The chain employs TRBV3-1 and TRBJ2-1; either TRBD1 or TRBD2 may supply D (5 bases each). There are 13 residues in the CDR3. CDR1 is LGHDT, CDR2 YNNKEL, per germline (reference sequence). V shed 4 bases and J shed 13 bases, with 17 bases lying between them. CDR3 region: CASSLQVGRSQFF. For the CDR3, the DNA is TGTGCCAGCAGCCTACAGGTAGGGAGATCCCAGTTCTTC.

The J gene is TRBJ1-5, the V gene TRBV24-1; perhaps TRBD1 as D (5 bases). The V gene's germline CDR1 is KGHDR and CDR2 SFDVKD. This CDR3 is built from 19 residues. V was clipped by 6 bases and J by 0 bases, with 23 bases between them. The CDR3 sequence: CATSPRPRGRMYSNQPQHF. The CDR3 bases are TGTGCCACCAGTCCTCGACCCCGGGGCCGTATGTATAGCAATCAGCCCCAGCATTTT.

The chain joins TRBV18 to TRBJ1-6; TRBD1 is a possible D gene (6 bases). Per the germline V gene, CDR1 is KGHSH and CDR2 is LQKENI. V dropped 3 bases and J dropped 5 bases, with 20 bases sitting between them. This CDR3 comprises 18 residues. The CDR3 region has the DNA TGTGCCAGCTCACCGAACCCTGTCCAGGGGTGGAATAATTCACCCCTCCACTTT. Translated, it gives CASSPNPVQGWNNSPLHF.

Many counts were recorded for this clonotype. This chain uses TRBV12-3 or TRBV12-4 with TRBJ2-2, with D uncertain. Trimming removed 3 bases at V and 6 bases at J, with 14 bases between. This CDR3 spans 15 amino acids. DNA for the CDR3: TGTGCCAGCAGTTTTGACCTTCCCCCGGCCGGGGAGCTGTTTTTT. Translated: CASSFDLPPAGELFF.

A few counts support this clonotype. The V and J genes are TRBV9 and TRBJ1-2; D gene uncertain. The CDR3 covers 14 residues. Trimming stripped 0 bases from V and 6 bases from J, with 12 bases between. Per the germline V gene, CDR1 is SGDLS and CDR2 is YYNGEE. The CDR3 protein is CASSVERQDHGYTF. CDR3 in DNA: TGTGCCAGCAGCGTAGAGCGGCAGGACCATGGCTACACCTTC.

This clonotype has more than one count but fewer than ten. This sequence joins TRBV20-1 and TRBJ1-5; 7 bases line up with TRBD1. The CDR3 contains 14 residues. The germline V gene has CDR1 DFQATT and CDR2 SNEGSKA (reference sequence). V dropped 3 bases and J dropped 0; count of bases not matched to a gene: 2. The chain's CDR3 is CSASDRDSNQPQHF. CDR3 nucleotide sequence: TGCAGTGCTAGCGACAGGGATAGCAATCAGCCCCAGCATTTT.

The DNA for the CDR3 is TGTGCCAGCAGCGAAATACGACAGGGGGCGCCGAAAAAACTGTTTTTT. This translates into CASSEIRQGAPKKLFF. This chain joins TRBV13 and TRBJ1-4, with 10 bases that match TRBD1. This CDR3 contains 16 residues. V dropped 5 bases and J dropped 9; count of bases not matched to a gene: 12. Germline values: CDR1 PRHDT, CDR2 FYEKMQ (reference sequence).

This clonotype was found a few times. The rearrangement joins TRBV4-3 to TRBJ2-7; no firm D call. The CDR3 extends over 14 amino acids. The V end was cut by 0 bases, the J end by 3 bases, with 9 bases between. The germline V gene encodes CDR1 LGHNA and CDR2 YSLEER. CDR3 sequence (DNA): TGCGCCAGCAGCCAAGATTACAGCTACTACGAGCAGTACTTC. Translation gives CASSQDYSYYEQYF.

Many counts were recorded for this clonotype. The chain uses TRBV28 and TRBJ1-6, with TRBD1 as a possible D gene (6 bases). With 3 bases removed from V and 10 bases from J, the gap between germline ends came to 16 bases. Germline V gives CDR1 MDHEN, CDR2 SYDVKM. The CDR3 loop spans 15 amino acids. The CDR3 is CASSLGAQLSSPLHF. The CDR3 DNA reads TGTGCCAGCAGTTTGGGGGCCCAACTGTCCTCACCCCTCCACTTT.

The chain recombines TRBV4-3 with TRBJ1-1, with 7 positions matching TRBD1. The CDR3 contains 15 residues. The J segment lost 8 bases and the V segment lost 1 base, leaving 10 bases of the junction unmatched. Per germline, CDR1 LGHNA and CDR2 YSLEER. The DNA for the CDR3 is TGCGCCAGCAGCCAAGCTGGGAACAGGGGAATCGAAGCTTTCTTT. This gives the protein CASSQAGNRGIEAFF.

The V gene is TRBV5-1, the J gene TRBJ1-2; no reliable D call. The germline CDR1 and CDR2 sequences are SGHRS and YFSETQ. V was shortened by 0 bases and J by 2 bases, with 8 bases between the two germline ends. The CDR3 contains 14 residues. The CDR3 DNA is TGCGCCAGCAGCTTGGGTACCCAGAACTATGGCTACACCTTC. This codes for CASSLGTQNYGYTF.

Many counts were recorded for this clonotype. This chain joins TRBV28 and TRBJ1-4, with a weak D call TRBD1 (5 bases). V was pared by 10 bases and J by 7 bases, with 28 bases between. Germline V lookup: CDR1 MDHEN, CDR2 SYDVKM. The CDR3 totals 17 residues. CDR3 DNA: TGTGCCACCCCCCCTAAAAGGGACTCGCGGGGGACTGAAAAACTGTTTTTT. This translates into CATPPKRDSRGTEKLFF.

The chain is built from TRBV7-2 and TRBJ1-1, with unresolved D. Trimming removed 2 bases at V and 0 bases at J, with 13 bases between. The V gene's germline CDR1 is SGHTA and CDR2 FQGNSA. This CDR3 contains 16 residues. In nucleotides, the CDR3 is TGTGCCAGCAGCTTAAAAAAAGGCCAGGTGAACACTGAAGCTTTCTTT. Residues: CASSLKKGQVNTEAFF.

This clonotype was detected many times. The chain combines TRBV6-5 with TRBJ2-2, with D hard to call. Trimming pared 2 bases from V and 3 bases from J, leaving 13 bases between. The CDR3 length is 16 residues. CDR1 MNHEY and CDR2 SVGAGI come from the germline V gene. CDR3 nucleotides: TGTGCCAGCAGTTACGATGCCATCCAATACACCGGGGAGCTGTTTTTT. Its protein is CASSYDAIQYTGELFF.